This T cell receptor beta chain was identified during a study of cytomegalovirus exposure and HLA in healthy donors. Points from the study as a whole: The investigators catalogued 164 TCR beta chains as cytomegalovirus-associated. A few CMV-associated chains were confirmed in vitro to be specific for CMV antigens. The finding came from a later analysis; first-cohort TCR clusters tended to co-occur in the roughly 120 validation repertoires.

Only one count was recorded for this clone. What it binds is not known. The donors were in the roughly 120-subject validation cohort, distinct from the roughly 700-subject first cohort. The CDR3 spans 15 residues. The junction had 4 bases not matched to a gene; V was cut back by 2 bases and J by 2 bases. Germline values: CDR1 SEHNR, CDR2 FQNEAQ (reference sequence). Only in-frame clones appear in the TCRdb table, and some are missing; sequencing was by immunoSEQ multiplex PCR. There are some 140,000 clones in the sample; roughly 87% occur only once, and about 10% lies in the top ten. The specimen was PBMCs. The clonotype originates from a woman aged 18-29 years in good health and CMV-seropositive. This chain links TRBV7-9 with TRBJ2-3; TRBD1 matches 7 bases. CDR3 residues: CASSLLGGTTDTQYF. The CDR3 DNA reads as TGTGCCAGCAGCTTATTAGGGGGCACCACAGATACGCAGTATTTT.